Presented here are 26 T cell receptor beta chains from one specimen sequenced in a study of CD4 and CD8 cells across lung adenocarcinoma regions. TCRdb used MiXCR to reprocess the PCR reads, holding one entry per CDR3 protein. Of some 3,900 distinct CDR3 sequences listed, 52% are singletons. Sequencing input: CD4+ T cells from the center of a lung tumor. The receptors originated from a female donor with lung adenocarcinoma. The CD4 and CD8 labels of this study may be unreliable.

CDR3 sequence: CASSPPGNLYNEQFF. The CDR3 nucleotides are TGTGCCAGCAGCCCCCCAGGGAACCTATACAATGAGCAGTTCTTC. The V call is TRBV7-2, the J call TRBJ2-1; a weak D match, TRBD1 (5 bases). Germline lookup yields CDR1 SGHTA and CDR2 FQGNSA. The V gene lost 5 bases and the J gene lost 4 bases, with 15 bases spanning the gap. This CDR3 has 15 amino acids. The entire variable domain, with the rest obtained from reference TRBV7-2 and TRBJ2-1, is as follows: GAGVSQSPSNKVTEKGKDVELRCDPISGHTALYWYRQSLGQGLEFLIYFQGNSAPDKSGLPSDRFSAERTGGSVSTLTIQRTQQEDSAVYLCASSPPGNLYNEQFFGPGTRLTVL.

The CDR3 loop reads CASSQAPDGAGSTDMQYF. DNA for the CDR3: TGCGCCAGCAGCCAAGCCCCTGACGGAGCGGGGAGCACAGATATGCAGTACTTC. V is TRBV4-1 and J is TRBJ2-3; 7 positions match TRBD2. The end of the DNA is better explained by TRBJ2-7, so the J call may be wrong. The length of the CDR3 is 18 residues. Germline values: CDR1 MGHRA, CDR2 YSYEKL.

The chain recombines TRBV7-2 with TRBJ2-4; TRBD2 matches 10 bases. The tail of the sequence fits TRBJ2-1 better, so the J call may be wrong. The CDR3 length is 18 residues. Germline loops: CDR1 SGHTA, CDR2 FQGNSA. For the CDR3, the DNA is TGTGCCAGCAGCTTAGCTTCTAGCGGGAGTTCCTACTCCTACGAGCAGTTCTTC. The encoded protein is CASSLASSGSSYSYEQFF.

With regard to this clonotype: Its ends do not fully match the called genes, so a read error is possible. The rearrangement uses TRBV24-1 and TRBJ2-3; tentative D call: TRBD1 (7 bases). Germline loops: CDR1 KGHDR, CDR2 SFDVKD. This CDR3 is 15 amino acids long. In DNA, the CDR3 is TGTGGCGCGGGGCTCGGGGGCCGTGGGACAGAGACCCAGTACTTT. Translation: CGAGLGGRGTETQYF.

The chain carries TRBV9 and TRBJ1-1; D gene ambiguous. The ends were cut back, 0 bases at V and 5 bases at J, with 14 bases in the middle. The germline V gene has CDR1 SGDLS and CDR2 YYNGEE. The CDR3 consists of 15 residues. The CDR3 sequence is CASSVAGSWETEAFF. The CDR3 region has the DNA TGTGCCAGCAGCGTAGCGGGCTCCTGGGAGACTGAAGCTTTCTTT.

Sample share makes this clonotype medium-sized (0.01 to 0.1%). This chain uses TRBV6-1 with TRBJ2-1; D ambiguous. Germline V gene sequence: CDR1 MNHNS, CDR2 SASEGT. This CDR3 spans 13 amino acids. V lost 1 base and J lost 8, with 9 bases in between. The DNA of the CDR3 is TGTGCCAGCAGTGAAGGGACCAGCGATGAGCAGTTCTTC. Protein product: CASSEGTSDEQFF.

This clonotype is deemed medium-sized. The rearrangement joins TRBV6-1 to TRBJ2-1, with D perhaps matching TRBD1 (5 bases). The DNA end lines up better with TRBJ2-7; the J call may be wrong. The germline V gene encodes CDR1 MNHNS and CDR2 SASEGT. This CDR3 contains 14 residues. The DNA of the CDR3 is TGTGCCAGCAGTGTCGGACATCAGACCTACGAGCAGTACTTC. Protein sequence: CASSVGHQTYEQYF.

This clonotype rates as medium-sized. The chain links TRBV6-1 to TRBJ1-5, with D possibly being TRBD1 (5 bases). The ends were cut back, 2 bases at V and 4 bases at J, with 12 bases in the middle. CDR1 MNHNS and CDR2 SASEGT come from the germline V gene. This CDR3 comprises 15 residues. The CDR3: CASSENRGSNQPQHF. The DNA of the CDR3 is TGTGCCAGCAGTGAAAATCGGGGGAGTAATCAGCCCCAGCATTTT.

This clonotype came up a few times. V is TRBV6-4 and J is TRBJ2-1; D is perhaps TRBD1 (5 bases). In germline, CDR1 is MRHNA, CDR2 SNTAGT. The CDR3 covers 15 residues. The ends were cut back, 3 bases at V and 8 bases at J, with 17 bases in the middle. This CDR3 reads CASSEGVGPGDEQFF. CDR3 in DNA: TGTGCCAGCAGTGAAGGGGTAGGCCCCGGCGATGAGCAGTTCTTC.

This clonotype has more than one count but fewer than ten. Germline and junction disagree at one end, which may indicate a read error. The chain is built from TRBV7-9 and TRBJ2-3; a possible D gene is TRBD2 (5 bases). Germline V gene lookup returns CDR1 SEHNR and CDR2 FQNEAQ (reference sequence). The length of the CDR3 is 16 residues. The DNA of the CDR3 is TGTGCCAGCAGACTTACGCCTGTACTAGGAACAGATATTCAGTATTTC. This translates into CASRLTPVLGTDIQYF.

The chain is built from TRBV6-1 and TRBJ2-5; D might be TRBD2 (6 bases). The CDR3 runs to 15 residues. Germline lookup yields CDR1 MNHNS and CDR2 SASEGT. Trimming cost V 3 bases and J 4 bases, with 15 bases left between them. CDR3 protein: CASSERGSDLETQYF. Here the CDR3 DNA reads TGTGCCAGCAGTGAGCGGGGTAGCGACCTAGAGACCCAGTACTTC.

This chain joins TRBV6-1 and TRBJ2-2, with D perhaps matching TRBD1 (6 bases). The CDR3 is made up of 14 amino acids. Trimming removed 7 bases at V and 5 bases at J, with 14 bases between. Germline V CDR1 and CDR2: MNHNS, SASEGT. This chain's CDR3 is CASNLGQFTGELFF. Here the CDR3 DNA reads TGTGCCAGCAACTTAGGACAGTTTACCGGGGAGCTGTTTTTT.

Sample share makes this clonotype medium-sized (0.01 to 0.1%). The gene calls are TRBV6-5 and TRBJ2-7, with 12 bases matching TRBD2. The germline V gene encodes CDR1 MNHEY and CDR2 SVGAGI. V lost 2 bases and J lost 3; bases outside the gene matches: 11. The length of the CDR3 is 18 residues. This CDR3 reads CASSYKTWTSGTVYEQYF. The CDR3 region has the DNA TGTGCCAGCAGTTACAAAACATGGACTAGCGGGACCGTCTACGAGCAGTACTTC.

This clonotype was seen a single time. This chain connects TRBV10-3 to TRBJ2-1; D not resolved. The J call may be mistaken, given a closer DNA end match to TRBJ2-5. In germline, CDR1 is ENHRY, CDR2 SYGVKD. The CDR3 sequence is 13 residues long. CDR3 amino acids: CATENLRGETQYF. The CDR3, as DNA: TGTGCCACCGAAAATCTCCGTGGGGAGACCCAGTACTTC.

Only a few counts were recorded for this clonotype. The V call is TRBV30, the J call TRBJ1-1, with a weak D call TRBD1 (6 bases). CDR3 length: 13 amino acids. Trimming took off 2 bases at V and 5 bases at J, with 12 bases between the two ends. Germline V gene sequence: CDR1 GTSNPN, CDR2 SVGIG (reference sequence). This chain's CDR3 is CAWSKTGITEAFF. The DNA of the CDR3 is TGTGCCTGGAGTAAAACAGGGATAACTGAAGCTTTCTTT.

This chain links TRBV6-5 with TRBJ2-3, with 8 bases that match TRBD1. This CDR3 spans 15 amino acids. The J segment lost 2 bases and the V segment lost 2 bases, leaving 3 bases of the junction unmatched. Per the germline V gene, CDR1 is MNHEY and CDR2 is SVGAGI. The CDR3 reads CASSYQGAYTDTQYF. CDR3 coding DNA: TGTGCCAGCAGTTACCAGGGGGCTTACACAGATACGCAGTATTTT.

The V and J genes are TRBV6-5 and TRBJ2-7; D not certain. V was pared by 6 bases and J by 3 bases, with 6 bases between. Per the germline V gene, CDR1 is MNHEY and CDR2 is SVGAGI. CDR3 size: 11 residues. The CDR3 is CASSYIYEQYF. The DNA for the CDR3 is TGTGCCAGCAGCTATATCTACGAGCAGTACTTC.

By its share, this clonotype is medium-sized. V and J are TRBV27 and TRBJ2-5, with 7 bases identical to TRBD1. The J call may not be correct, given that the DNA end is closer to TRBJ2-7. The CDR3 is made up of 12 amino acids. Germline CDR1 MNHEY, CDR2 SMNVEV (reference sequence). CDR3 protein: CASAEGAGEQYF. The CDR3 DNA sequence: TGTGCCAGCGCTGAGGGGGCCGGCGAGCAGTACTTC.

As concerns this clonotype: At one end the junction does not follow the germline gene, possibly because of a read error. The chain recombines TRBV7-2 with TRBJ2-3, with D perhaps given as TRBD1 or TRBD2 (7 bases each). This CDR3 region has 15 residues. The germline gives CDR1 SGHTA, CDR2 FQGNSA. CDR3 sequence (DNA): TGTGCCGCGGGGTGGGGGGGGACAGACCCAGATACCCAGTATTTC. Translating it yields CAAGWGGTDPDTQYF.

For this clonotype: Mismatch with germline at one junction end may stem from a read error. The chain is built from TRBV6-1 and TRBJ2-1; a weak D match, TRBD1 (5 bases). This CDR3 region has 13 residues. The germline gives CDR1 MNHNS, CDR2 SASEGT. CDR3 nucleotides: TGTGCCAGCAGCCGAGACAGTTACAATGAGCAGTACTTT. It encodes CASSRDSYNEQYF.

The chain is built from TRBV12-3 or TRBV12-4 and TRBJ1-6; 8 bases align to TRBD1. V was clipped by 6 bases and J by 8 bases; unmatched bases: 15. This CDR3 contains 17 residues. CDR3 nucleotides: TGTGCCAGCAGGGGGAGTGCGGACAGGGAGATACATTCACCCCTCCACTTT. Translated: CASRGSADREIHSPLHF.

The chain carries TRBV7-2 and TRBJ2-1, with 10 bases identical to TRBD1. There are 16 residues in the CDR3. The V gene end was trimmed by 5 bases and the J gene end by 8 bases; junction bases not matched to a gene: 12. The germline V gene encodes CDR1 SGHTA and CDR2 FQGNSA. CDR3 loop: CASSISGTGVVYEQFF. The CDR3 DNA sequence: TGTGCCAGCAGCATCTCCGGGACAGGGGTGGTATATGAGCAGTTCTTC.

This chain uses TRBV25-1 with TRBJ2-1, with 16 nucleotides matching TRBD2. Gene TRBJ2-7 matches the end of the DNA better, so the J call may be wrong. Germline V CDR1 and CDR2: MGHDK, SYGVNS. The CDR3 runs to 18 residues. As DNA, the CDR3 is TGTGCCAGCAGTACGACGGGACTAGCGGGAGGGCCGTTGTACGAGCAGTACTTC. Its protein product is CASSTTGLAGGPLYEQYF.

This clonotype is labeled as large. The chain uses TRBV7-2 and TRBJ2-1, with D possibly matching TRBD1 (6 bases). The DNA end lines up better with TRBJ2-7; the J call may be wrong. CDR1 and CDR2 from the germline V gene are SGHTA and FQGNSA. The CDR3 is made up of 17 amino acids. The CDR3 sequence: CASSLGVQGILPYEQYF. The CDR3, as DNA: TGTGCCAGCAGCTTAGGTGTACAGGGTATCCTCCCCTACGAGCAGTACTTC.

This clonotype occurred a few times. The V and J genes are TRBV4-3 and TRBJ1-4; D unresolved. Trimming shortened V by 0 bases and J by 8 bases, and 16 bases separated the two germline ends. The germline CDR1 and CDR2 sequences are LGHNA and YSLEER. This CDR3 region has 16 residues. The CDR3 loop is CASSQEWATLGEKLFF. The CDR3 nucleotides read TGCGCCAGCAGCCAAGAATGGGCTACACTAGGAGAAAAACTGTTTTTT.

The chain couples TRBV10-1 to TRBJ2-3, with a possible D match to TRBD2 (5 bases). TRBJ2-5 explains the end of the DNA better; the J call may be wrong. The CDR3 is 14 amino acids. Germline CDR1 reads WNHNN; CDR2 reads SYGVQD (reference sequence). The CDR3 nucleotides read TGCGCCAGCAGTGAGTCCGGGGATACCGAGACCCAGTACTTC. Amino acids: CASSESGDTETQYF.